Sequencing of this T cell receptor beta chain was carried out in a study of cytomegalovirus exposure and HLA in healthy donors. Germline CDR1 GTSNPN, CDR2 SVGIG (reference sequence). The CDR3 is made up of 13 amino acids. V was clipped by 0 bases and J by 1 base, with 6 bases between them. Here immunoSEQ multiplex PCR was the method, and the copy in TCRdb shows in-frame clones only, minus some. The sample lists 80,000 to 95,000 clones, approximately 94% seen once, with around 1.1% in the top ten. This TCR came from a woman under 40 in good health and CMV-seropositive. Sequencing used PBMCs. The chain combines TRBV30 with TRBJ2-5; D is possibly TRBD1 (5 bases). CDR3 sequence reads: CAWSVQVQETQYF. The CDR3 DNA sequence: TGTGCCTGGAGTGTACAGGTCCAAGAGACCCAGTACTTC.